This TCR beta chain was retrieved from a study of spatial heterogeneity in lung cancer. Study-wide points: In blood, ubiquitous expanded tumor TCRs appeared more at resection than follow-up.

Note on this clonotype: What it binds is not known.

This CDR3 has 17 residues. Germline values: CDR1 LGHNA, CDR2 YNFKEQ. Trimming cost V 4 bases and J 0 bases; bases outside gene matches: 8. Stated time point: sample taken at primary tumor resection. Whole RNA came from tumor, nontumor lung or frozen PBMC and was sequenced without being sorted. Each TCR cDNA molecule carried a unique molecular identifier. MiXCR was run by TCRdb on the 5' RACE reads, yielding one entry per CDR3 protein. There are roughly 28,000 distinct CDR3 sequences in the sample; roughly 8.4% occur only once, and 35% to 40% lies in the top ten. The source was PBMCs, collected at surgery. The genes are TRBV4-2 and TRBJ2-3; the match to TRBD2 covers 9 bases. This TCR was recovered from a female donor with early-stage non-small cell lung cancer. Here the CDR3 reads CASSPRLAEPSTDTQYF. In nucleotides, the CDR3 is TGTGCCAGCAGCCCGAGACTAGCGGAGCCTAGCACAGATACGCAGTATTTT.